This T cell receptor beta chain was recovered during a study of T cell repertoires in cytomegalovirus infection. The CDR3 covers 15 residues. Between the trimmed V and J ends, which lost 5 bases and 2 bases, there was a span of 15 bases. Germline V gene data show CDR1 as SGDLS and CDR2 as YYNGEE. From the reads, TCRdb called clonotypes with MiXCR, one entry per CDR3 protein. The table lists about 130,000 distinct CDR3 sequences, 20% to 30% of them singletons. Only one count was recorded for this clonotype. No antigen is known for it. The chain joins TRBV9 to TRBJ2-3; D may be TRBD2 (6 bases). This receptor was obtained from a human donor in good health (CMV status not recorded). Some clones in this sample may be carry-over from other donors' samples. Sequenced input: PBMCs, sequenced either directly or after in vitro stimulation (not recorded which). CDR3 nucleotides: TGTGCCAGCAGACGCCGGGACTCCTACACAGATACGCAGTATTTT. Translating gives CASRRRDSYTDTQYF.